These 27 T cell receptor beta chains share one sample of origin, sequenced in a study of read filtering for tumor transcriptome and immune sequencing. This library used about 360 ng RNA and molecular barcoded adaptors spanning alpha/delta and beta/gamma chains. TCRdb used MiXCR to reprocess the reads, holding one entry per CDR3 protein. The data contain some 140,000 distinct CDR3 sequences, under 15% of them seen just once; the ten biggest clones take up just under 8.5%. Sequencing input: a population of CD138-negative cells sorted from bone marrow. The receptors stem from a donor at least 40 years old with multiple myeloma.

This clonotype has ten or more counts. V usage is TRBV10-3 and J usage is TRBJ2-7, with TRBD2 matching 12 bases. The V gene's germline CDR1 is ENHRY and CDR2 SYGVKD. CDR3 length equals 14 residues. V lost 6 bases to trimming and J lost 6 bases; unmatched junction nucleotides: 6. The CDR3 DNA is TGTGCCATCAGCTTCCTAGCGGGAGGGTTCGAGCAGTACTTC. This sequence encodes CAISFLAGGFEQYF.

This clonotype was counted at least ten times. The rearrangement links TRBV6-2 or TRBV6-3 to TRBJ2-7; 9 nucleotides agree with TRBD2. The junction had 5 bases not matched to a gene; V was cut back by 4 bases and J by 1 base. The germline V gene encodes CDR1 MNHEY and CDR2 SVGEGT. This CDR3 is 15 amino acids long. CDR3 region: CASSLMTSGSYEQYF. As DNA, the CDR3 is TGTGCCAGCAGTTTGATGACTAGCGGTTCCTACGAGCAGTACTTC.

In this sample, this clonotype turned up many times. The chain employs TRBV12-3 or TRBV12-4 and TRBJ2-7; the D is unclear. V was clipped by 2 bases and J by 7 bases, with 9 bases between them. The CDR3 length is 12 residues. The CDR3 protein is CASSLNYAEQYF. For the CDR3, the DNA is TGTGCCAGCAGTTTAAACTATGCGGAGCAGTACTTC.

This clonotype occurred a few times. The chain is built from TRBV11-2 and TRBJ1-5; D may be TRBD1 (5 bases). Germline-derived CDR1 and CDR2 are SGHAT and FQNNGV. The CDR3 has 15 residues. Trimming shortened V by 2 bases and J by 2 bases, and 10 bases separated the two germline ends. The CDR3, as DNA: TGTGCCAGCAGCTTACAGGGATTTGGCAATCAGCCCCAGCATTTT. Protein sequence: CASSLQGFGNQPQHF.

This clonotype occurred many times. The chain is built from TRBV29-1 and TRBJ2-7, with 10 nucleotides matching TRBD1. The germline gives CDR1 SQVTM, CDR2 ANQGSEA. V shed 6 bases and J 3 bases; nucleotides not matched to a gene: 5. The CDR3 spans 13 residues. The CDR3 DNA follows: TGCAGCGTGGGGACAGGGGTTCTCTACGAGCAGTACTTC. Amino acid sequence: CSVGTGVLYEQYF.

This clonotype was counted ten times or more. V gene TRBV5-1 combines with J gene TRBJ2-7, with a tentative D call TRBD1 (6 bases). The V gene's germline CDR1 is SGHRS and CDR2 YFSETQ. V lost 4 bases to trimming and J lost 0 bases, with 11 bases between them. The CDR3 spans 14 residues. The CDR3 DNA sequence: TGCGCCAGCAGCCCTGGACAGTTCTCCTACGAGCAGTACTTC. Translating it yields CASSPGQFSYEQYF.

A note on this clonotype: A much larger clone lies one base from this, so it may be a read error. CDR3 nucleotide sequence: TGTGCCACCAGCAGAGATAACGAATACAAGCAGTACTTC. Protein sequence: CATSRDNEYKQYF. The V and J genes are TRBV15 and TRBJ2-7; the D is unclear. The CDR3 consists of 13 residues. The germline V gene has CDR1 LNHNV and CDR2 YYDKDF (reference sequence). V dropped 0 bases and J dropped 8 bases, with 11 bases sitting between them.

The sample holds many counts of this clonotype. V usage is TRBV2 and J usage is TRBJ2-2, with D hard to call. The germline V and J ends were trimmed by 6 bases and 7 bases, with 6 bases remaining between them. CDR3 length: 11 amino acids. Germline CDR1 is SNHLY and CDR2 is FYNNEI. The CDR3 region is CASSGLGELFF. The CDR3 DNA is TGTGCCAGCAGCGGCCTCGGGGAGCTGTTTTTT.

The chain has TRBV10-3 and TRBJ2-7; D remains unclear. CDR1 and CDR2 from the germline V gene are ENHRY and SYGVKD. The CDR3 consists of 12 residues. Trimming removed 6 bases at V and 4 bases at J, with 10 bases between. Here the CDR3 reads CAISPFPYEQYF. In nucleotides, the CDR3 is TGTGCCATCAGCCCGTTCCCGTACGAGCAGTACTTC.

This clonotype was counted between two and nine times. The chain recombines TRBV6-2 or TRBV6-3 with TRBJ2-1, with D unclear. CDR3 length: 15 amino acids. With 2 bases removed from V and 3 bases from J, the gap between germline ends came to 11 bases. Per the germline V gene, CDR1 is MNHEY and CDR2 is SVGEGT. CDR3 loop: CASSYVGPFYNEQFF. DNA for the CDR3: TGTGCCAGCAGTTACGTCGGGCCCTTCTACAATGAGCAGTTCTTC.

The V and J genes are TRBV10-2 and TRBJ2-5; a weak D match, TRBD2 (6 bases). Germline-derived CDR1 and CDR2 are WSHSY and SAAADI. The CDR3 runs to 16 residues. V lost 2 bases and J 5 bases, leaving 18 bases between the germline ends. As DNA, the CDR3 is TGCGCCAGCAGTGAGCAACGTGGGGGACTCGAGGAGACCCAGTACTTC. It yields the protein CASSEQRGGLEETQYF.

As for this clonotype: A clone one base away is much larger, so this may be a read error. The chain links TRBV7-2 to TRBJ2-1; TRBD1 matches at 7 bases. V lost 5 bases and J lost 4; bases outside the gene matches: 8. Germline loops: CDR1 SGHTA, CDR2 FQGNSA. This CDR3 is 15 amino acids long. CDR3 DNA sequence: TGTGCCAGCAGCATCGAGACAGGGAGTTACAATGAGCAGTTCTTC. It encodes CASSIETGSYNEQFF.

This clonotype was detected many times. V gene TRBV15 combines with J gene TRBJ2-1; 10 bases are shared with TRBD2. The CDR3 runs 16 residues. V shed 0 bases, J shed 5 bases, and the junction held 4 bases outside the gene matches. Germline assignment: CDR1 LNHNV and CDR2 YYDKDF (reference sequence). The CDR3 DNA reads as TGTGCCACCAGCAGAGACGCCGGGACTAGCGACAATGAGCAGTTCTTC. Translated: CATSRDAGTSDNEQFF.

This clonotype has a count of ten or more. The V call is TRBV7-9, the J call TRBJ2-7; tentatively, D is TRBD2 (5 bases). Germline values: CDR1 SEHNR, CDR2 FQNEAQ (reference sequence). V gave up 5 bases and J gave up 2 bases, with 13 bases separating them. The CDR3 has 14 amino acids. CDR3 nucleotide sequence: TGTGCCAGCAGCACGTTCGGGGATACCTACGAGCAGTACTTC. Protein sequence: CASSTFGDTYEQYF.

This clonotype was seen repeatedly, ten times or more. V and J are TRBV5-1 and TRBJ2-1, with 11 bases aligning to TRBD2. Germline V gives CDR1 SGHRS, CDR2 YFSETQ. Losses at the gene ends were 4 bases for V and 4 bases for J; bases not matched to a gene: 4. CDR3 length: 15 amino acids. The CDR3 sequence: CASSPGTSGYNEQFF. The CDR3 DNA follows: TGCGCCAGCAGCCCGGGGACTAGCGGTTACAATGAGCAGTTCTTC.

There are many counts of this clonotype. The rearrangement uses TRBV24-1 and TRBJ1-1, with D possibly TRBD1 on 6 matching bases. CDR1 and CDR2 from the germline V gene are KGHDR and SFDVKD. The V end lost 8 bases, the J end lost 0 bases, and 9 bases lay between the germline ends. CDR3 size: 13 residues. CDR3 in amino acids: CATKQGLNTEAFF. DNA of the CDR3: TGTGCCACCAAGCAGGGGTTGAACACTGAAGCTTTCTTT.

The rearrangement joins TRBV4-2 to TRBJ1-5; D not resolved. Germline CDR1 LGHNA, CDR2 YNFKEQ. With 4 bases removed from V and 0 bases from J, the gap between germline ends came to 13 bases. This CDR3 has 16 amino acids. Here the CDR3 reads CASSLMGGNSNQPQHF. CDR3 in DNA: TGTGCCAGCAGCCTTATGGGCGGAAATAGCAATCAGCCCCAGCATTTT.

This clonotype was picked up many times. The rearrangement links TRBV29-1 to TRBJ2-1, with D perhaps matching TRBD2 (6 bases). V lost 7 bases, J lost 4 bases, and 17 bases lay in between. The CDR3 contains 14 residues. Germline values: CDR1 SQVTM, CDR2 ANQGSEA. Written as DNA, the CDR3 is TGCAGCGCTTTTGGGACTTTAGCTTACAATGAGCAGTTCTTC. This encodes CSAFGTLAYNEQFF.

The V gene is TRBV7-3, the J gene TRBJ2-2; 8 nucleotides agree with TRBD2. This CDR3 has 16 residues. V lost 3 bases to trimming and J lost 2 bases; unmatched junction nucleotides: 5. The germline CDR1 and CDR2 sequences are SGHTA and FQGTGA. For the CDR3, the DNA is TGTGCCAGCAGCTTCGCGGGGGGCCCTAACACCGGGGAGCTGTTTTTT. This encodes CASSFAGGPNTGELFF.

This clonotype showed up many times. This chain connects TRBV9 to TRBJ2-2; 9 nucleotides agree with TRBD2. V shed 3 bases and J 6 bases; nucleotides not matched to a gene: 6. This CDR3 contains 15 residues. CDR1 and CDR2 (germline): SGDLS, YYNGEE. The CDR3 coding sequence is TGTGCCAGCAGCGGTCTAGCGGGATGGGCCGGGGAGCTGTTTTTT. Its translation is CASSGLAGWAGELFF.

This clonotype was detected many times. The rearrangement joins TRBV11-3 to TRBJ2-1; 10 positions match TRBD2. The ends lost 5 bases at V and 4 bases at J; junction bases unmatched: 5. This CDR3 has 15 amino acids. CDR1 and CDR2 from the germline V gene are SGHNT and YENEEA. CDR3 bases: TGTGCCAGCAGCACCACTAGCGGGATTTACAATGAGCAGTTCTTC. Protein product: CASSTTSGIYNEQFF.

This clonotype was seen at least ten times. The CDR3 nucleotides read TGTGCCAGCCGGGACAGGGAATTCTACGAGCAGTACTTC. Translated, it gives CASRDREFYEQYF. This chain connects TRBV19 to TRBJ2-7, with 9 bases matching TRBD1. The CDR3 is 13 amino acids. J lost 3 bases, V lost 9 bases, and 6 bases had no gene match. The germline V gene encodes CDR1 LNHDA and CDR2 SQIVND (reference sequence).

The chain recombines TRBV29-1 with TRBJ1-1, with D uncertain. Germline-derived CDR1 and CDR2 are SQVTM and ANQGSEA. The CDR3 has 11 amino acids. V was trimmed by 5 bases and J by 5 bases, leaving 9 bases between them. The CDR3 sequence is CSVYEGTEAFF. The DNA of the CDR3 is TGCAGCGTTTACGAGGGTACTGAAGCTTTCTTT. The variable domain in full, completed from reference TRBV29-1 and TRBJ1-1, reads SAVISQKPSRDICQRGTSLTIQCQVDSQVTMMFWYRQQPGQSLTLIATANQGSEATYESGFVIDKFPISRPNLTFSTLTVSNMSPEDSSIYLCSVYEGTEAFFGQGTRLTVV.

With respect to this clonotype: Since a much larger clone is just one base distant, this may be a read error. The chain recombines TRBV19 with TRBJ2-1, with D tentatively TRBD2 (6 bases). V gave up 5 bases and J gave up 0 bases, with 11 bases separating them. CDR3 length: 15 residues. Germline CDR1 and CDR2: LNHDA and SQIVND (reference sequence). CDR3 DNA: TGTGCCAGTAGTGTTGGAGGGGCCTCCTACAATGAGCAGTTCTTC. Translated: CASSVGGASYNEQFF.

Remarks on this clonotype: A much more abundant neighbour one base away suggests this may be a read error. The CDR3 end shows no conserved phenylalanine or tryptophan, and so a read error is likely. V usage is TRBV12-3 or TRBV12-4 and J usage is TRBJ1-5; D is uncertain. V lost 5 bases and J 5 bases, leaving 10 bases between the germline ends. This CDR3 region has 13 residues. CDR3 DNA sequence: TGTGCCAGCAGTCTGACACCTGATCAGCCCCAGCATTCT. Protein sequence: CASSLTPDQPQHS.

This clonotype appeared many times. This chain links TRBV10-3 with TRBJ2-1; 10 bases match TRBD2. The CDR3 is made up of 13 amino acids. Unmatched junction bases numbered 10, after V lost 7 bases and J lost 13 bases. Per germline, CDR1 ENHRY and CDR2 SYGVKD. This chain's CDR3 is CAITASGRDVQFF. In nucleotides, the CDR3 is TGTGCCATCACGGCTAGCGGGAGAGATGTACAGTTCTTC.

Within the sample, this clonotype is medium-sized. This chain joins TRBV7-3 and TRBJ2-1; D may be TRBD1 (5 bases). Deletions cut 0 bases from V and 7 bases from J, with 13 bases between. Germline CDR1 is SGHTA and CDR2 is FQGTGA. The CDR3 runs 15 residues. The CDR3: CASSLTQFPGNEQFF. The CDR3 region has the DNA TGTGCCAGCAGCTTAACCCAATTTCCAGGGAATGAGCAGTTCTTC.